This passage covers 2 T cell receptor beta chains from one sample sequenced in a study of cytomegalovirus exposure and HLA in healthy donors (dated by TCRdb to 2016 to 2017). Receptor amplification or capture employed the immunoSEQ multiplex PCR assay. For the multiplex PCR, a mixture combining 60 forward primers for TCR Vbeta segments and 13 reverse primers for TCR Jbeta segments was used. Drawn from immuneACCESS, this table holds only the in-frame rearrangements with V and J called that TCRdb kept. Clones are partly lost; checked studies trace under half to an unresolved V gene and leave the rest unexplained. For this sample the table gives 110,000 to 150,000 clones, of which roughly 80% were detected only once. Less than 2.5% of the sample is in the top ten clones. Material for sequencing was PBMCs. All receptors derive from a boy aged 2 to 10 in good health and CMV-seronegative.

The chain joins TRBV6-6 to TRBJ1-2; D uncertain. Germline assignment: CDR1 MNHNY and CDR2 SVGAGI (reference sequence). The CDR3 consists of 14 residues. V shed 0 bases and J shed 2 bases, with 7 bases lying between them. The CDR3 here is CASSYSRLNYGYTF. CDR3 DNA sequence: TGTGCCAGCAGTTACTCGAGGTTAAACTATGGCTACACCTTC.

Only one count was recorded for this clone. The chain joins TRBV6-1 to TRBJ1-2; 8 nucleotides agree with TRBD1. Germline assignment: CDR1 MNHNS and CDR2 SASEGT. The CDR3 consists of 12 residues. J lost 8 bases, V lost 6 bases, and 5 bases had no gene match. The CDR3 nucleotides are TGTGCCAGCAGCCGGACAGGGCAGGGCTACACCTTC. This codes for CASSRTGQGYTF.